The T cell receptor (beta chain) under discussion was sequenced for a study of cytomegalovirus exposure and HLA in healthy donors. Study-level points and caveats: An ancestry cluster, one associated with Asian ancestry, reportedly showed fewer N-insertions than the 666-donor mean in a later analysis.

A multiplex PCR was run with 60 Vbeta primers and 13 Jbeta primers. The protocol was immunoSEQ multiplex PCR, while the TCRdb copy is restricted to in-frame clones and leaves out a portion. The data show fewer than 250,000 clones, roughly 83% seen once. In this sample, this clone turned up a few times. Its antigen is not known. This CDR3 contains 13 residues. Trimming took off 2 bases at V and 2 bases at J, with 6 bases between the two ends. CDR1 is MDHEN and CDR2 is SYDVKM in the germline V gene. The clonotype comes from a girl aged 10 to 17 in good health and CMV-seronegative. Sequencing used PBMCs. The chain employs TRBV28 and TRBJ1-1, with D perhaps matching TRBD1 (5 bases). The CDR3 sequence: CASSLRTNTEAFF. Written as DNA, the CDR3 is TGTGCCAGCAGTTTAAGGACAAACACTGAAGCTTTCTTT.